What follows are 26 T cell receptor beta chains derived from one specimen sequenced in a study of cytomegalovirus exposure and HLA in healthy donors. This table comes from immunoSEQ multiplex PCR, and its TCRdb copy is limited to in-frame clones, with some not included. The table includes 260,000 or so clones, 90% detected once. The sequenced material came from PBMCs. Receptors were obtained from a woman aged 30 to 39 in good health and CMV-seronegative.

The chain recombines TRBV5-1 with TRBJ2-3; TRBD2 might be the D (5 bases). Germline CDR1 SGHRS, CDR2 YFSETQ. The CDR3 has 14 residues. Deletions cut 4 bases from V and 4 bases from J, with 13 bases between. This CDR3 is CASSPNGGPDTQYF. CDR3 bases: TGCGCCAGCAGCCCAAACGGAGGCCCAGATACGCAGTATTTT.

This clone was found once. V usage is TRBV28 and J usage is TRBJ1-5, with 7 bases identical to TRBD1. Trimming cost V 5 bases and J 9 bases; bases outside gene matches: 1. Germline assignment: CDR1 MDHEN and CDR2 SYDVKM. The CDR3 totals 11 residues. This chain's CDR3 is CASSPGGPQHF. CDR3 nucleotide sequence: TGTGCCAGCAGTCCAGGGGGGCCCCAGCATTTT.

The chain combines TRBV28 with TRBJ2-7; 8 bases agree with TRBD1. Germline loops: CDR1 MDHEN, CDR2 SYDVKM. The CDR3 is 13 amino acids. Losses at the gene ends were 8 bases for V and 1 base for J; bases not matched to a gene: 4. For the CDR3, the DNA is TGTGCCAGCTTCGGGACAGGATCCTACGAGCAGTACTTC. Translated: CASFGTGSYEQYF.

The chain recombines TRBV12-5 with TRBJ2-3; weak D call: TRBD2 (6 bases). V gave up 7 bases and J gave up 6 bases, with 14 bases separating them. The CDR3 runs to 13 residues. The germline CDR1 and CDR2 sequences are LGHNT and FRNRAP. The CDR3 is CASAPPGRDTQYF. The CDR3 nucleotides read TGTGCTAGTGCCCCCCCAGGGAGGGATACGCAGTATTTT.

This clone was detected once. The rearrangement joins TRBV7-2 to TRBJ1-5, with D possibly matching TRBD1 (5 bases). CDR3 length equals 15 residues. Germline CDR1 and CDR2: SGHTA and FQGNSA. Trimming cost V 5 bases and J 12 bases, with 23 bases left between them. DNA of the CDR3: TGTGCCAGCAGCCCCCGCGGGGCCACGTCGTCCTTCCAGCATTTT. This codes for CASSPRGATSSFQHF.

The chain is built from TRBV19 and TRBJ2-3, with 7 bases fitting TRBD2. The CDR3 covers 15 residues. Per the germline V gene, CDR1 is LNHDA and CDR2 is SQIVND (reference sequence). Trimming took 6 bases from V and 4 from J; bases not matched to a gene: 10. The DNA of the CDR3 is TGTGCCAGTAGGATCAGCGGACGGGGGGCAGATACGCAGTATTTT. Translating it yields CASRISGRGADTQYF.

The chain joins TRBV6-5 to TRBJ2-7; 9 bases are a match to TRBD1. V was pared by 10 bases and J by 5 bases, with 9 bases of the junction left unmatched. CDR1 and CDR2 (germline): MNHEY, SVGAGI. There are 13 residues in the CDR3. CDR3 DNA sequence: TGTGCCACCAAGGGGGGACAGGGTGACGAGCAGTACTTC. Protein product: CATKGGQGDEQYF.

The chain carries TRBV7-9 and TRBJ2-1, with D possibly being TRBD1 (5 bases). This CDR3 has 13 amino acids. With 5 bases removed from V and 4 bases from J, the gap between germline ends came to 9 bases. Per germline, CDR1 SEHNR and CDR2 FQNEAQ (reference sequence). For the CDR3, the DNA is TGTGCCAGCAGCCCCAGACAGTACAATGAGCAGTTCTTC. Its protein product is CASSPRQYNEQFF.

CDR3 in amino acids: CASSSGGVPYEQYF. The CDR3 DNA sequence: TGTGCCAGCAGCTCTGGTGGGGTCCCCTACGAGCAGTACTTC. The V and J genes are TRBV5-6 and TRBJ2-7; D remains unclear. V was trimmed by 3 bases and J by 2 bases, leaving 12 bases between them. CDR1 and CDR2 (germline): SGHDT, YYEEEE. The CDR3 runs 14 residues. The full variable domain, its missing parts supplied by reference TRBV5-6 and TRBJ2-7, is DAGVTQSPTHLIKTRGQQVTLRCSPKSGHDTVSWYQQALGQGPQFIFQYYEEEERQRGNFPDRFSGHQFPNYSSELNVNALLLGDSALYLCASSSGGVPYEQYFGPGTRLTVT.

The chain carries TRBV20-1 and TRBJ1-4; no clear D gene. The CDR3 spans 11 residues. Per the germline V gene, CDR1 is DFQATT and CDR2 is SNEGSKA (reference sequence). V was shortened by 6 bases and J by 8 bases, with 10 bases between the two germline ends. The CDR3 DNA is TGCAGTGCGCAAATAGGGGAAAAACTGTTTTTT. It codes for CSAQIGEKLFF.

This chain links TRBV9 with TRBJ2-3, with a weak D call TRBD2 (6 bases). The CDR3 sequence is 18 residues long. CDR1 and CDR2 (germline): SGDLS, YYNGEE. Deletions cut 3 bases from V and 0 bases from J, with 20 bases between. CDR3 nucleotide sequence: TGTGCCAGCAGCGCGTACTCAGAGACTAGACCTAGCACAGATACGCAGTATTTT. This codes for CASSAYSETRPSTDTQYF.

This rearrangement joins TRBV6-5 to TRBJ2-7; no firm D call. V dropped 2 bases and J dropped 7 bases, with 9 bases sitting between them. CDR3 length: 12 residues. CDR1 is MNHEY and CDR2 is SVGAGI in the germline V gene. This chain's CDR3 is CASSYPGREQYF. DNA for the CDR3: TGTGCCAGCAGTTACCCAGGACGGGAGCAGTACTTC.

The rearrangement uses TRBV2 and TRBJ2-7; unclear D gene. In germline, CDR1 is SNHLY, CDR2 FYNNEI. This CDR3 contains 13 residues. V lost 4 bases, J lost 5 bases, and 12 bases lay in between. The CDR3 DNA is TGTGCCAGCAGTGTTCGAAGGCTTGACGAGCAGTACTTC. Residues: CASSVRRLDEQYF.

This clone was detected once. The chain employs TRBV19 and TRBJ2-5; possible D gene TRBD2, 6 bases. The CDR3 contains 13 residues. Between the trimmed V and J ends, which lost 2 bases and 5 bases, there was a span of 9 bases. Germline assignment: CDR1 LNHDA and CDR2 SQIVND (reference sequence). CDR3 nucleotide sequence: TGTGCCAGTAGTATAAGGACTACTGAGACCCAGTACTTC. Its translation: CASSIRTTETQYF.

This sequence joins TRBV5-1 and TRBJ2-7, with D unresolved. Trimming removed 0 bases from V and 2 bases from J, with 9 bases in between. CDR1 is SGHRS, CDR2 YFSETQ, per germline. The CDR3 is 14 amino acids. The CDR3 reads CASSLVGRPYEQYF. The CDR3 nucleotides are TGCGCCAGCAGCTTGGTGGGCAGACCCTACGAGCAGTACTTC.

The chain carries TRBV29-1 and TRBJ2-2; no definite D call. Germline-derived CDR1 and CDR2 are SQVTM and ANQGSEA. The CDR3 is 13 amino acids. V shed 6 bases and J shed 3 bases, with 11 bases lying between them. The CDR3 region has the DNA TGCAGCGTCGTTGTACGAGACACCGGGGAGCTGTTTTTT. Protein product: CSVVVRDTGELFF.

V gene TRBV9 combines with J gene TRBJ2-7; 9 bases are a match to TRBD1. The CDR3 has 14 residues. V shed 3 bases, J shed 5 bases, and the junction held 6 bases outside the gene matches. Germline V CDR1 and CDR2: SGDLS, YYNGEE. DNA of the CDR3: TGTGCCAGCAGCGCATCCGGGACAGGGAACGAGCAGTACTTC. It encodes CASSASGTGNEQYF.

The chain joins TRBV7-2 to TRBJ1-2; unclear D gene. Germline lookup yields CDR1 SGHTA and CDR2 FQGNSA. Trimming took 2 bases from V and 7 from J, leaving 17 bases between them. The CDR3 is 15 amino acids. The CDR3 region is CASSLSSGTSAGYTF. In DNA, the CDR3 is TGTGCCAGCAGCTTATCCTCGGGAACTTCGGCTGGCTACACCTTC.

The DNA for the CDR3 is TGTGCCAGCAGCCACGCCATACTAGCGGGAGCCCCCACAGATACGCAGTATTTT. Its translation is CASSHAILAGAPTDTQYF. The chain links TRBV7-2 to TRBJ2-3; 11 nucleotides align to TRBD2. The CDR3 spans 18 residues. Trimming cost V 5 bases and J 2 bases; bases outside gene matches: 12. Germline V lookup: CDR1 SGHTA, CDR2 FQGNSA.

This chain joins TRBV11-1 and TRBJ2-1; D call uncertain. The CDR3 is 11 residues long. Trimming pared 6 bases from V and 5 bases from J, leaving 5 bases between. Germline loops: CDR1 SGHAT, CDR2 FQDESV (reference sequence). CDR3 protein: CASRVNNEQFF. Here the CDR3 DNA reads TGTGCCAGCAGGGTTAACAATGAGCAGTTCTTC.

The chain couples TRBV6-4 to TRBJ2-3; a weak D match, TRBD2 (5 bases). The CDR3 has 13 amino acids. The germline V gene has CDR1 MRHNA and CDR2 SNTAGT. V was pared by 4 bases and J by 5 bases, with 10 bases between. The chain's CDR3 is CASSGVAGDTQYF. The CDR3 DNA follows: TGTGCCAGCAGTGGGGTGGCGGGAGATACGCAGTATTTT.

The chain joins TRBV18 to TRBJ2-7; tentatively, D is TRBD1 or TRBD2 (6 bases each). Germline values: CDR1 KGHSH, CDR2 LQKENI. The CDR3 has 15 amino acids. V lost 8 bases and J lost 0, with 17 bases in between. CDR3 sequence (DNA): TGTGCCAGCCAGGGGCGGGGCGGGAACTCCTACGAGCAGTACTTC. Translation gives CASQGRGGNSYEQYF.

This clone was found once. This chain connects TRBV4-3 to TRBJ2-1; D may be TRBD2 (6 bases). V was trimmed by 2 bases and J by 2 bases, leaving 13 bases between them. The CDR3 totals 16 residues. Germline V lookup: CDR1 LGHNA, CDR2 YSLEER. For the CDR3, the DNA is TGCGCCAGCAGCCAAAGGGGCGGGACGACCTACAATGAGCAGTTCTTC. It encodes CASSQRGGTTYNEQFF.

The V gene is TRBV4-2, the J gene TRBJ2-3; tentatively, D is TRBD2 (7 bases). Deletions cut 1 base from V and 1 base from J, with 15 bases between. Germline V lookup: CDR1 LGHNA, CDR2 YNFKEQ. The CDR3 spans 17 residues. CDR3 nucleotides: TGTGCCAGCAGCCAAGCTGGGGGGGGGCTCGGCACAGATACGCAGTATTTT. This codes for CASSQAGGGLGTDTQYF.

This sequence joins TRBV25-1 and TRBJ2-3; D remains unclear. From germline, CDR1 is MGHDK and CDR2 SYGVNS. The CDR3 spans 12 residues. V lost 3 bases, J lost 9 bases, and 10 bases lay in between. The DNA of the CDR3 is TGTGCCAGCAGTGAGGGCCTTGGAACGCAGTATTTT. This encodes CASSEGLGTQYF.

The sample holds one count of this clone. This sequence joins TRBV12-5 and TRBJ1-1, with TRBD1 as a possible D gene (6 bases). The CDR3 has 13 residues. The V end was cut by 6 bases, the J end by 5 bases, with 13 bases between. CDR1 and CDR2 from the germline V gene are LGHNT and FRNRAP. The CDR3 region has the DNA TGTGCTAGTGGCACAGGGAGGGGGACTGAAGCTTTCTTT. Encoded protein: CASGTGRGTEAFF.